The 26 T cell receptor beta chains given below trace back to one sample, sequenced in a study of T cells in pancreatic ductal adenocarcinoma (TCRdb year 2017). The pancreatic ductal adenocarcinoma patients who were selected had gone through surgery without receiving any neoadjuvant therapy. Library preparation was by the immunoSEQ multiplex PCR assay. TCRdb's version of the immuneACCESS table is confined to in-frame rearrangements and falls short of the full clone set. An unresolved V gene accounts for under half of the shortfall where checked; the remainder is of unknown origin. The sample contains 8,500 to 9,500 clones, roughly 67% of them found a single time. The top ten constitute 27% of the sample. Sequenced sample: pancreatic tumor tissue. Receptor source: a human donor with pancreatic ductal adenocarcinoma.

This clone appeared a few times. This chain joins TRBV5-6 and TRBJ1-1, with a possible D match to TRBD1 (6 bases). CDR1 and CDR2 from the germline V gene are SGHDT and YYEEEE. This CDR3 contains 15 residues. Trimming took off 4 bases at V and 4 bases at J, with 17 bases between the two ends. The CDR3 region is CASSLVRGRGTEAFF. The CDR3 DNA sequence: TGTGCCAGCAGCCTAGTCCGGGGGCGAGGCACTGAAGCTTTCTTT.

V and J are TRBV18 and TRBJ1-3, with D possibly TRBD1 on 6 matching bases. V lost 5 bases to trimming and J lost 4 bases, with 12 bases between them. Looked up from germline, CDR1 is KGHSH and CDR2 is LQKENI. CDR3 length equals 14 residues. CDR3 loop: CASSNRDSGNTIYF. The CDR3 DNA sequence: TGTGCCAGCTCAAACAGGGATTCGGGAAACACCATATATTTT.

This chain uses TRBV6-1 with TRBJ1-1, with TRBD1 matching over 9 bases. Germline-derived CDR1 and CDR2 are MNHNS and SASEGT. The CDR3 runs to 14 residues. The junction had 5 bases not matched to a gene; V was cut back by 6 bases and J by 3 bases. CDR3 nucleotides: TGTGCCAGCAGCTGGGACAGGGCGGACACTGAAGCTTTCTTT. Translation gives CASSWDRADTEAFF.

V and J are TRBV7-8 and TRBJ2-1; the D is unclear. Deletions cut 5 bases from V and 6 bases from J, with 5 bases between. Looked up from germline, CDR1 is SGHVS and CDR2 is FQNEAQ. The length of the CDR3 is 11 residues. CDR3 sequence: CASSKVNEQFF. In DNA, the CDR3 is TGTGCCAGCAGCAAGGTCAATGAGCAGTTCTTC.

The chain recombines TRBV5-4 with TRBJ2-5; D unresolved. Trimming removed 1 base at V and 3 bases at J, with 7 bases between. CDR3 size: 13 residues. Germline V CDR1 and CDR2: SGHNT, YYREEE (reference sequence). The DNA for the CDR3 is TGTGCCAGCAGCTTGAGGGTTGAAGAGACCCAGTACTTC. Translating gives CASSLRVEETQYF. The whole variable domain, remainder taken from reference TRBV5-4 and TRBJ2-5, is ETGVTQSPTHLIKTRGQQVTLRCSSQSGHNTVSWYQQALGQGPQFIFQYYREEENGRGNFPPRFSGLQFPNYSSELNVNALELDDSALYLCASSLRVEETQYFGPGTRLLVL.

This chain uses TRBV7-9 with TRBJ2-1, with D tentatively TRBD2 (5 bases). Germline values: CDR1 SEHNR, CDR2 FQNEAQ (reference sequence). The CDR3 length is 15 residues. V was pared by 5 bases and J by 9 bases, with 20 bases between. For the CDR3, the DNA is TGTGCCAGCAGCCAACCACTAGTCATCATCTCTGAGCAGTTCTTC. This codes for CASSQPLVIISEQFF.

This clone appeared a few times. This chain connects TRBV19 to TRBJ2-7, with TRBD1 matching over 9 bases. The V segment lost 6 bases and the J segment 6 bases; nucleotides outside the gene matches: 12. Germline V gives CDR1 LNHDA, CDR2 SQIVND (reference sequence). The CDR3 covers 15 residues. In nucleotides, the CDR3 is TGTGCCAGTAGAACGGGACAGGGTGTTTTCTCCGAGCAGTACTTC. Amino acids: CASRTGQGVFSEQYF.

The V and J genes are TRBV28 and TRBJ1-2, with a tentative D call TRBD1 (5 bases). The germline V gene has CDR1 MDHEN and CDR2 SYDVKM. This CDR3 is 14 amino acids long. V was clipped by 3 bases and J by 4 bases, with 12 bases between them. CDR3 loop: CASSLGTASYGYTF. CDR3 DNA: TGTGCCAGCAGTTTGGGGACGGCTTCCTATGGCTACACCTTC.

For this clone: This may come from a read error, since a much larger clone is one base off. The same CDR3 also results from other DNA sequences found in this sample. V is TRBV4-2 and J is TRBJ2-7, with a possible D match to TRBD1 (5 bases). CDR3 length: 14 residues. V lost 1 base and J 3 bases, leaving 10 bases between the germline ends. Looked up from germline, CDR1 is LGHNA and CDR2 is YNFKEQ. For the CDR3, the DNA is TGTGCCAGCAGCCAAGGGCAGGGCGACTACGAGCAGTACTTC. Protein: CASSQGQGDYEQYF.

The chain uses TRBV7-3 and TRBJ2-5, with D perhaps matching TRBD2 (7 bases). V was trimmed by 2 bases and J by 4 bases, leaving 8 bases between them. Germline CDR1 reads SGHTA; CDR2 reads FQGTGA. The CDR3 is made up of 13 amino acids. The CDR3 sequence is CASSLRGAETQYF. The CDR3 DNA reads as TGTGCCAGCAGCTTACGGGGGGCAGAGACCCAGTACTTC.

The chain recombines TRBV9 with TRBJ1-2, with 7 bases aligning to TRBD1. This CDR3 contains 16 residues. Germline CDR1 SGDLS, CDR2 YYNGEE. V shed 3 bases, J shed 6 bases, and the junction held 14 bases outside the gene matches. The CDR3 loop is CASSARKGETGDGYTF. In nucleotides, the CDR3 is TGTGCCAGCAGCGCCCGTAAGGGGGAAACAGGGGATGGCTACACCTTC. Full variable domain (remainder filled in from reference TRBV9 and TRBJ1-2): DSGVTQTPKHLITATGQRVTLRCSPRSGDLSVYWYQQSLDQGLQFLIQYYNGEERAKGNILERFSAQQFPDLHSELNLSSLELGDSALYFCASSARKGETGDGYTFGSGTRLTVV.

The chain carries TRBV2 and TRBJ2-2, with 7 bases lining up with TRBD2. CDR3 length: 14 amino acids. The V and J ends lost 6 bases and 6 bases, in that order; junction bases with no gene match: 7. Germline lookup yields CDR1 SNHLY and CDR2 FYNNEI. The CDR3 DNA follows: TGTGCCAGCAGATCAATAGCGGGTTCCGGGGAGCTGTTTTTT. It specifies CASRSIAGSGELFF.

This clone was seen only a few times. The rearrangement joins TRBV5-1 to TRBJ2-2, with D possibly TRBD1 on 6 matching bases. V dropped 0 bases and J dropped 8 bases, with 11 bases sitting between them. This CDR3 spans 14 amino acids. CDR1 is SGHRS, CDR2 YFSETQ, per germline. CDR3 nucleotide sequence: TGCGCCAGCAGCTTGGCCAGGGGAGCGGGGGAGCTGTTTTTT. It translates to CASSLARGAGELFF.

This clone is a singleton in its sample. A read error may account for a junction end that differs from germline. The chain recombines TRBV4-1 with TRBJ2-1; D is unclear. The CDR3 spans 14 residues. Per germline, CDR1 MGHRA and CDR2 YSYEKL. As DNA, the CDR3 is TGCGCCAGCAGCAAAGACCCCTCCTACAATGAGCAGTTCTTC. Its protein is CASSKDPSYNEQFF.

A single count supports this clone. The V gene is TRBV19, the J gene TRBJ1-3, with 9 bases aligning to TRBD1. CDR3 length: 17 amino acids. Germline CDR1 reads LNHDA; CDR2 reads SQIVND (reference sequence). The junction had 8 bases not matched to a gene; V was cut back by 5 bases and J by 0 bases. The CDR3 loop is CASSDPGTGYSGNTIYF. CDR3 nucleotide sequence: TGTGCCAGTAGTGACCCCGGGACAGGGTACTCTGGAAACACCATATATTTT. Drawing the rest from reference TRBV19 and TRBJ1-3, the complete variable domain is DGGITQSPKYLFRKEGQNVTLSCEQNLNHDAMYWYRQDPGQGLRLIYYSQIVNDFQKGDIAEGYSVSREKKESFPLTVTSAQKNPTAFYLCASSDPGTGYSGNTIYFGEGSWLTVV.

This clone came up a few times. A read error may be the cause here, since a much bigger clone is one base away. J is TRBJ2-2 and V is TRBV27; D call uncertain. Germline-derived CDR1 and CDR2 are MNHEY and SMNVEV (reference sequence). CDR3 length equals 12 residues. The V end lost 4 bases, the J end lost 2 bases, and 2 bases lay between the germline ends. DNA for the CDR3: TGTGCCAGCAGTTCTAACACCGGGGAGCTGTTTTTT. It codes for CASSSNTGELFF.

The chain links TRBV10-3 to TRBJ2-1; 10 bases line up with TRBD2. CDR3 length equals 16 residues. Germline lookup yields CDR1 ENHRY and CDR2 SYGVKD. With 2 bases clipped from V and 4 bases from J, the junction kept 5 bases outside the gene matches. The CDR3 sequence is CAISERGTSVYNEQFF. The CDR3 DNA sequence: TGTGCCATCAGTGAGCGAGGGACTAGCGTATACAATGAGCAGTTCTTC.

This rearrangement joins TRBV21-1 to TRBJ1-2; TRBD1 reflects the table's D call only, with no check against the DNA. TRBV21-1 is a known pseudogene. The CDR3 is 19 amino acids. The CDR3 DNA reads TGTGCCAGCAGCAGGACAGCGTGGGCAGGGGAGAGGGTCGTTTGCGGCTACACCTTC. Encoded protein: CASSRTAWAGERVVCGYTF.

The rearrangement uses TRBV9 and TRBJ2-5; TRBD1 matches 7 bases. Germline V lookup: CDR1 SGDLS, CDR2 YYNGEE. V shed 2 bases and J 7 bases; nucleotides not matched to a gene: 8. The CDR3 spans 14 residues. The chain's CDR3 is CASSVTGSQGTQYF. DNA of the CDR3: TGTGCCAGCAGCGTGACAGGGTCTCAGGGGACCCAGTACTTC.

CDR3 protein: CASSLLGQTYTGELFF. The DNA of the CDR3 is TGCGCCAGCAGCCTACTCGGGCAGACATACACCGGGGAGCTGTTTTTT. This sequence joins TRBV4-1 and TRBJ2-2; D is unclear. Deletions cut 4 bases from V and 3 bases from J, with 15 bases between. This CDR3 is built from 16 residues. Per germline, CDR1 MGHRA and CDR2 YSYEKL.

This rearrangement joins TRBV19 to TRBJ1-2; weak D call: TRBD1 (5 bases). This CDR3 region has 13 residues. V was pared by 7 bases and J by 5 bases, with 14 bases between. Germline CDR1 LNHDA, CDR2 SQIVND (reference sequence). The CDR3: CASNEQGRYGYTF. The CDR3 bases are TGTGCCAGTAATGAGCAGGGTCGATATGGCTACACCTTC.

The chain employs TRBV19 and TRBJ2-1; TRBD2 is a possible D gene (5 bases). Germline-derived CDR1 and CDR2 are LNHDA and SQIVND (reference sequence). This CDR3 is 13 amino acids long. V lost 1 base and J 10 bases, leaving 11 bases between the germline ends. CDR3 residues: CASSIGGFQEQFF. The CDR3 nucleotides read TGTGCCAGTAGTATAGGAGGGTTTCAAGAGCAGTTCTTC.

This chain joins TRBV27 and TRBJ2-1; TRBD2 agrees at 9 bases. The V gene end was trimmed by 4 bases and the J gene end by 7 bases; junction bases not matched to a gene: 8. The germline gives CDR1 MNHEY, CDR2 SMNVEV (reference sequence). This CDR3 region has 15 residues. In nucleotides, the CDR3 is TGTGCCAGCAGTTCCCCCGGGACTAGCTCTAATGAGCAGTTCTTC. It specifies CASSSPGTSSNEQFF.

This clone was seen a few times. V gene TRBV6-5 combines with J gene TRBJ2-2, with D tentatively TRBD1 (5 bases). The CDR3 is 13 amino acids. V lost 7 bases to trimming and J lost 7 bases, with 13 bases between them. Germline V gene lookup returns CDR1 MNHEY and CDR2 SVGAGI. The CDR3: CASKSGQGGELFF. CDR3 in DNA: TGTGCCAGCAAGTCAGGTCAGGGCGGGGAGCTGTTTTTT.

This clone came up once. This sequence joins TRBV28 and TRBJ2-1; TRBD2 matches 7 bases. The V gene's germline CDR1 is MDHEN and CDR2 SYDVKM. CDR3 size: 16 residues. The junction had 5 bases not matched to a gene; V was cut back by 0 bases and J by 3 bases. CDR3 DNA: TGTGCCAGCAGTTTATGGACGGCGGGAGACTACAATGAGCAGTTCTTC. This codes for CASSLWTAGDYNEQFF.

Only a few counts were recorded for this clone. This chain connects TRBV7-9 to TRBJ2-3; D unresolved. The length of the CDR3 is 14 residues. CDR1 and CDR2 (germline): SEHNR, FQNEAQ (reference sequence). V was cut by 3 bases and J by 2 bases, with 9 bases left in between. CDR3 coding DNA: TGTGCCAGCAGCTTGGCCCCAGACACAGATACGCAGTATTTT. Translation: CASSLAPDTDTQYF.